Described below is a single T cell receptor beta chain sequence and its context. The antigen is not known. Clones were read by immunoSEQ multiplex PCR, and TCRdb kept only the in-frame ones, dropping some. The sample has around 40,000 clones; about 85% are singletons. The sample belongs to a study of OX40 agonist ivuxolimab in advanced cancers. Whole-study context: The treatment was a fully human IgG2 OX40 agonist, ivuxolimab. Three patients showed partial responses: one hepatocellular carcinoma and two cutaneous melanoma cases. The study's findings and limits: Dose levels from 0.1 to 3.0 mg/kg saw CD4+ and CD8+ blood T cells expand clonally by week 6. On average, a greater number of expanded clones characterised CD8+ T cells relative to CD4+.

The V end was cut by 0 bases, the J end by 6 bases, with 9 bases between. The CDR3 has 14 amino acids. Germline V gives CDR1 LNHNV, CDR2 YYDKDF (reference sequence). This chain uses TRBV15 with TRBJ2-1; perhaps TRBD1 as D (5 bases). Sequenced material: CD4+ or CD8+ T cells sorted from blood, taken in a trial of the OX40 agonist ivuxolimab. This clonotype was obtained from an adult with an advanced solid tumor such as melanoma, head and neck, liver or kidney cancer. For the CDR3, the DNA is TGTGCCACCAGCAGAGACCAGGACATCAATGAGCAGTTCTTC. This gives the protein CATSRDQDINEQFF.